This paragraph covers one TCR beta chain sequence. This specimen belongs to a study of shared clonotypes between healthy human individuals. This CDR3 has 14 amino acids. Germline assignment: CDR1 MNHNY and CDR2 SVGAGI (reference sequence). Trimming removed 5 bases from V and 1 base from J, with 11 bases in between. Naive CD8 cells lacked CD45RO and underwent positive selection for CCR7, leaving out terminally differentiated effector memory CD45RA+ cells. Libraries were prepared by immunoSEQ multiplex PCR; TCRdb keeps only in-frame clonotypes and omits some of them. Among around 1,900,000 clones, 90% to 95% were seen once, and the ten largest hold about 1.7%.

The specimen was naive CD8+ T cells from PBMCs. The sequence derives from a man aged 18 to 30 in good health. Some clones in this sample may be carry-over from other donors' samples. J is TRBJ1-1 and V is TRBV6-6; tentative D call: TRBD1 (5 bases). The CDR3 DNA reads as TGTGCCAGCAGTCCCCGGGACGGGAACACTGAAGCTTTCTTT. This gives the protein CASSPRDGNTEAFF.